This T cell receptor beta chain was sequenced during a study of blood T cell repertoires in COVID-19. Study context: Samples representing acute and convalescent COVID-19 were sourced from the United States, Italy and Spain. PBMCs, B-cell-depleted T cells, or T cells were the source of the cDNA or gDNA that made up the material.

V lost 3 bases to trimming and J lost 7 bases, with 12 bases between them. The length of the CDR3 is 13 residues. Authors' data handling: Reference gene primer amplification yielded estimated nucleated cell counts. Measured with immunoSEQ multiplex PCR; TCRdb has only the in-frame clones, and not every one. V, J and clone size derive from that table, while D and trimming were established from the DNA sequence. The sample holds roughly 100,000 clones, 87% seen once. The sample consisted of peripheral blood. The sequence was collected from a man aged 45-60 years with active COVID-19. The J gene is TRBJ2-5, the V gene TRBV12-3 or TRBV12-4; D is perhaps TRBD1 (5 bases). The CDR3: CASSFNRQGTQYF. DNA of the CDR3: TGTGCCAGCAGTTTTAACAGGCAGGGGACCCAGTACTTC.